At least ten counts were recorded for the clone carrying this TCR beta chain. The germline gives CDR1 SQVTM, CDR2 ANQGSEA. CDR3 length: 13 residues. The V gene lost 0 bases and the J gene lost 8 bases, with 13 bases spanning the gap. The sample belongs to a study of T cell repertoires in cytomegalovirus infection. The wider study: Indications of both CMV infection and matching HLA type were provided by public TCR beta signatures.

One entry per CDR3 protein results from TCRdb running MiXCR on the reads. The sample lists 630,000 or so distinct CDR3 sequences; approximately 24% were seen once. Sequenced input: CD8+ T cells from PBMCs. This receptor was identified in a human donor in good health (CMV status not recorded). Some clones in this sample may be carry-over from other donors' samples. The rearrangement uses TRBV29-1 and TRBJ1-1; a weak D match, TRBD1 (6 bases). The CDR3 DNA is TGCAGCGTTGAAGATCAGTCGGGGGGCGAAGCTTTCTTT. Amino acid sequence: CSVEDQSGGEAFF.